This T cell receptor (beta chain) was identified during a study of blood T cell repertoires in COVID-19. The assay was immunoSEQ multiplex PCR, and TCRdb's table has in-frame clones only and misses some. The table shows approximately 350,000 clones, with roughly nine tenths occurring only once. V lost 8 bases and J 2 bases, leaving 15 bases between the germline ends. The germline CDR1 and CDR2 sequences are SNHLY and FYNNEI. The CDR3 extends over 14 amino acids. Sequencing was done on a sample of peripheral blood. The receptor's source is a woman aged 30 to 39 with COVID-19, enrolled during active disease. V and J are TRBV2 and TRBJ2-5, with D possibly matching TRBD2 (6 bases). CDR3 region: CASAPGRGQETQYF. In DNA form, the CDR3 reads TGTGCCAGCGCACCAGGACGGGGGCAAGAGACCCAGTACTTC.